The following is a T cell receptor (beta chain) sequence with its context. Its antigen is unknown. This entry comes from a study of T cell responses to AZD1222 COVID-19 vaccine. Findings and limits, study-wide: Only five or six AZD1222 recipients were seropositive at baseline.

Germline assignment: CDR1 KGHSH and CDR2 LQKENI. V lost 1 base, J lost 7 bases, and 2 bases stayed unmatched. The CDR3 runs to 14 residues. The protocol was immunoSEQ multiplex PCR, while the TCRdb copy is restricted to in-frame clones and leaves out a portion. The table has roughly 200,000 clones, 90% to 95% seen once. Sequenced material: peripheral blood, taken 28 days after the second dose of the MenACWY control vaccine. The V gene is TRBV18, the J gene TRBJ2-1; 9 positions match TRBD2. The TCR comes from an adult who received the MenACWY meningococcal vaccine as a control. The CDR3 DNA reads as TGTGCCAGCTCACCACTAAGCGGGAGGAATGAGCAGTTCTTC. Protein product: CASSPLSGRNEQFF.